A single sample is the source of the 21 T cell receptor beta chains below, sequenced in a study of blood T cell repertoires in COVID-19. Libraries were prepared by immunoSEQ multiplex PCR; TCRdb keeps only in-frame clonotypes and omits some of them. The table records 200,000 to 300,000 clones, around 90% of them present only once. The sequenced material came from peripheral blood. These receptors originate from a man aged 55 to 70 who had recovered from COVID-19.

This clone has only a few counts. The chain carries TRBV27 and TRBJ1-6; 8 nucleotides line up with TRBD1. With V trimmed by 5 bases and J by 7 bases, 7 bases remained unmatched. The CDR3 runs to 15 residues. Germline CDR1 reads MNHEY; CDR2 reads SMNVEV (reference sequence). This CDR3 is CASSTPGGYNSPLHF. Written as DNA, the CDR3 is TGTGCCAGCAGTACCCCAGGGGGCTACAATTCACCCCTCCACTTT.

A remark on this clone: Germline and junction disagree at one end, which may indicate a read error. The gene calls are TRBV4-2 and TRBJ2-7; D perhaps matches TRBD2 (5 bases). This CDR3 comprises 11 residues. Germline V gene lookup returns CDR1 LGHNA and CDR2 YNFKEQ. The CDR3 loop is CASSQSREQYF. In DNA form, the CDR3 reads TGTGCCAGCAGCCAAAGTAGGGAGCAGTACTTT.

The chain carries TRBV21-1 and TRBJ2-4; the table's TRBD2 call for D was not verified on the DNA. TRBV21-1 is an annotated pseudogene. The CDR3 is 15 amino acids. CDR3 sequence (DNA): TGTGCCAGCAAAACACAAAGCGGCAGAAAAAACATTCAGTACTTC. Encoded protein: CASKTQSGRKNIQYF.

The chain is built from TRBV3-1 (or the pseudogene TRBV3-2) and TRBJ2-1; the match to TRBD1 covers 8 bases. Trimming cost V 4 bases and J 7 bases; bases outside gene matches: 15. CDR3 length equals 17 residues. Germline loops: CDR1 LGHDT, CDR2 YNNKEL (reference sequence). CDR3 nucleotide sequence: TGTGCCAGCAGCCTCCTCGGGCCGAGACAGGGGAGGAATGAGCAGTTCTTC. It encodes CASSLLGPRQGRNEQFF.

The rearrangement uses TRBV9 and TRBJ2-7, with 10 nucleotides matching TRBD1. The CDR3 is made up of 14 amino acids. Germline CDR1 is SGDLS and CDR2 is YYNGEE. The trim removed 3 bases at V and 4 bases at J, leaving 4 bases unmatched. CDR3 residues: CASSEDRGNYEQYF. The CDR3 nucleotides read TGTGCCAGCAGCGAGGACAGGGGGAATTACGAGCAGTACTTC.

This chain connects TRBV7-3 to TRBJ1-4; 7 bases are shared with TRBD1. The CDR3 has 11 amino acids. After removal of 5 bases from V and 16 bases from J, the junction contained 7 bases not matched to a gene. Per germline, CDR1 SGHTA and CDR2 FQGTGA. The CDR3 DNA follows: TGTGCCAGCAGCGTTGACCGGGACAGGTTTTTT. Amino acid sequence: CASSVDRDRFF.

This rearrangement joins TRBV6-1 to TRBJ2-7; D perhaps matches TRBD1 (5 bases). The CDR3 consists of 14 residues. Looked up from germline, CDR1 is MNHNS and CDR2 is SASEGT. Trimming took off 0 bases at V and 12 bases at J, with 18 bases between the two ends. The DNA of the CDR3 is TGTGCCAGCAGTGAAGCCGACGACAGACCTTCAACGTACTTC. This codes for CASSEADDRPSTYF.

The V and J genes are TRBV10-3 and TRBJ1-2, with TRBD1 identical over 10 bases. The germline V gene has CDR1 ENHRY and CDR2 SYGVKD. This CDR3 comprises 13 residues. J lost 7 bases, V lost 7 bases, and 6 bases had no gene match. CDR3 loop: CAIMGTGDSGYTF. The DNA of the CDR3 is TGTGCCATCATGGGGACAGGGGATTCTGGCTACACCTTC.

This rearrangement joins TRBV2 to TRBJ2-7; 9 bases map to TRBD2. V trimming: 5 bases; J trimming: 5 bases; junction bases outside the gene matches: 13. Germline CDR1 reads SNHLY; CDR2 reads FYNNEI. The length of the CDR3 is 16 residues. This CDR3 is CASSRLSGGVSDEQYF. The CDR3 region has the DNA TGTGCCAGCAGTCGTCTTAGCGGGGGAGTTTCGGACGAGCAGTACTTC.

The V call is TRBV5-1, the J call TRBJ1-6; perhaps TRBD1 as D (5 bases). The CDR3 length is 16 residues. Trimming left V 4 bases short and J 10 bases short, with 21 bases between. CDR1 SGHRS and CDR2 YFSETQ come from the germline V gene. This CDR3 reads CASSPGGGFSGSPLHF. In DNA, the CDR3 is TGCGCCAGCAGCCCCGGGGGAGGGTTTAGTGGCTCACCCCTCCACTTT.

This clone has just one count. This chain uses TRBV18 with TRBJ1-6; 7 bases are a match to TRBD1. After removal of 1 base from V and 7 bases from J, the junction contained 4 bases not matched to a gene. There are 15 residues in the CDR3. The germline V gene has CDR1 KGHSH and CDR2 LQKENI. Here the CDR3 DNA reads TGTGCCAGCTCACCACTGACAGGGCCAAATTCACCCCTCCACTTT. Translation gives CASSPLTGPNSPLHF.

The V and J genes are TRBV7-3 and TRBJ2-1; D remains ambiguous. Trimming shortened V by 3 bases and J by 5 bases, and 8 bases separated the two germline ends. Germline V lookup: CDR1 SGHTA, CDR2 FQGTGA. This CDR3 comprises 13 residues. CDR3 amino acids: CASSLAVNNEQFF. CDR3 nucleotides: TGTGCCAGCAGCTTGGCGGTAAACAATGAGCAGTTCTTC.

J is TRBJ1-4 and V is TRBV11-2; 7 bases line up with TRBD1. This CDR3 region has 15 residues. The V gene end was trimmed by 5 bases and the J gene end by 3 bases; junction bases not matched to a gene: 6. Germline CDR1 SGHAT, CDR2 FQNNGV. CDR3 amino acids: CASSRQGNPNEKLFF. In DNA, the CDR3 is TGTGCCAGCAGCAGACAGGGTAACCCTAATGAAAAACTGTTTTTT.

The chain employs TRBV24-1 and TRBJ2-1; 7 bases are a match to TRBD1. Germline-derived CDR1 and CDR2 are KGHDR and SFDVKD. CDR3 length equals 15 residues. With 6 bases clipped from V and 0 bases from J, the junction kept 4 bases outside the gene matches. The CDR3: CATSRDSASYNEQFF. In DNA, the CDR3 is TGTGCCACCAGTAGGGACAGCGCCTCCTACAATGAGCAGTTCTTC.

This clone turned up a few times. The rearrangement joins TRBV2 to TRBJ2-2; possible D gene TRBD2, 6 bases. The CDR3 runs to 15 residues. Germline lookup yields CDR1 SNHLY and CDR2 FYNNEI. Trimming stripped 5 bases from V and 2 bases from J, with 12 bases between. This CDR3 is CASSKTRPNTGELFF. DNA for the CDR3: TGTGCCAGCAGTAAGACTAGGCCCAACACCGGGGAGCTGTTTTTT.

The chain uses TRBV7-6 and TRBJ2-7; tentative D call: TRBD1 (6 bases). V was pared by 2 bases and J by 6 bases, with 14 bases between. The germline CDR1 and CDR2 sequences are SGHVS and FNYEAQ. This CDR3 spans 14 amino acids. DNA for the CDR3: TGTGCCAGCAGCTTAAGACAGGCATCGGGCGAGCAGTACTTC. Protein product: CASSLRQASGEQYF. Full variable domain (outside the CDR3, taken from reference TRBV7-6 and TRBJ2-7): GAGVSQSPRYKVTKRGQDVALRCDPISGHVSLYWYRQALGQGPEFLTYFNYEAQQDKSGLPNDRFSAERPEGSISTLTIQRTEQRDSAMYRCASSLRQASGEQYFGPGTRLTVT.

The chain recombines TRBV5-1 with TRBJ1-1, with 9 positions matching TRBD1. The CDR3 runs to 16 residues. Trimming took 5 bases from V and 4 from J; bases not matched to a gene: 12. Germline lookup yields CDR1 SGHRS and CDR2 YFSETQ. CDR3 in amino acids: CASSRTPQGAGTEAFF. CDR3 DNA: TGCGCCAGCAGTCGTACCCCACAGGGGGCTGGCACTGAAGCTTTCTTT.

This clone came up a few times. The identical CDR3 is also encoded by other nucleotide sequences in the sample. This rearrangement joins TRBV5-1 to TRBJ1-4, with 8 positions matching TRBD1. Trimming took 3 bases from V and 7 from J; bases not matched to a gene: 5. Germline lookup yields CDR1 SGHRS and CDR2 YFSETQ. The CDR3 totals 14 residues. CDR3 nucleotide sequence: TGCGCCAGCAGCTCCGGACAGGGAGGTGAAAAACTGTTTTTT. This sequence encodes CASSSGQGGEKLFF.

The rearrangement joins TRBV5-1 to TRBJ1-1, with D possibly matching TRBD1 (5 bases). Germline values: CDR1 SGHRS, CDR2 YFSETQ. V shed 4 bases and J shed 6 bases, with 10 bases lying between them. CDR3 length: 12 residues. The CDR3 loop reads CASSEDTAEAFF. The CDR3 nucleotides read TGCGCCAGCAGCGAGGACACCGCTGAAGCTTTCTTT.

J is TRBJ2-3 and V is TRBV19; TRBD2 is a possible D gene (6 bases). The germline V gene encodes CDR1 LNHDA and CDR2 SQIVND (reference sequence). The CDR3 loop spans 17 amino acids. The V and J ends lost 2 bases and 0 bases respectively, with 15 bases between them. CDR3 in DNA: TGTGCCAGTAGTATACGGGTCGGGGGAGTAAGCACAGATACGCAGTATTTT. This encodes CASSIRVGGVSTDTQYF.

The V gene is TRBV18, the J gene TRBJ1-1; TRBD1 might be the D (5 bases). The CDR3 has 15 amino acids. V was clipped by 4 bases and J by 1 base, with 13 bases between them. CDR1 and CDR2 from the germline V gene are KGHSH and LQKENI. The CDR3 DNA is TGTGCCAGCTCACGAGCGCAGGGTGGGAACACTGAAGCTTTCTTT. Translated, it gives CASSRAQGGNTEAFF. The whole variable domain, remainder taken from reference TRBV18 and TRBJ1-1, is NAGVMQNPRHLVRRRGQEARLRCSPMKGHSHVYWYRQLPEEGLKFMVYLQKENIIDESGMPKERFSAEFPKEGPSILRIQQVVRGDSAAYFCASSRAQGGNTEAFFGQGTRLTVV.